This passage covers 5 T cell receptor beta chains from one sample sequenced in a study of T cell responses to AZD1222 COVID-19 vaccine. Only in-frame clones appear in the TCRdb table, and some are missing; sequencing was by immunoSEQ multiplex PCR. The sample yields roughly 110,000 clones, around 92% seen once. Sequenced material: peripheral blood, taken 28 days after the second AZD1222 dose. Source of these receptors: an adult who received the AZD1222 COVID-19 vaccine.

V gene TRBV30 combines with J gene TRBJ1-4, with D perhaps TRBD1 (5 bases). Germline lookup yields CDR1 GTSNPN and CDR2 SVGIG (reference sequence). V was pared by 2 bases and J by 7 bases, with 14 bases between. The CDR3 length is 14 residues. The CDR3 nucleotides are TGTGCCTGGAGTCCCCCTGAGGGACCTGAAAAACTGTTTTTT. This encodes CAWSPPEGPEKLFF. Full variable domain (missing parts from reference TRBV30 and TRBJ1-4): SQTIHQWPATLVQPVGSPLSLECTVEGTSNPNLYWYRQAAGRGLQLLFYSVGIGQISSEVPQNLSASRPQDRQFILSSKKLLLSDSGFYLCAWSPPEGPEKLFFGSGTQLSVL.

This clone came up once. V is TRBV5-4 and J is TRBJ1-1; D is undetermined. The V gene lost 2 bases and the J gene lost 1 base, with 18 bases spanning the gap. The CDR3 loop spans 17 amino acids. CDR1 and CDR2 from the germline V gene are SGHNT and YYREEE (reference sequence). The CDR3 sequence: CASSFPRETETNTEAFF. The CDR3 nucleotides read TGTGCCAGCAGCTTCCCCCGGGAGACCGAAACGAACACTGAAGCTTTCTTT.

The rearrangement uses TRBV28 and TRBJ2-7; 10 bases are a match to TRBD2. With V trimmed by 6 bases and J by 1 base, 12 bases remained unmatched. The CDR3 totals 17 residues. Germline loops: CDR1 MDHEN, CDR2 SYDVKM. The CDR3 region is CASSLTSGKPKSYEQYF. Here the CDR3 DNA reads TGTGCCAGCAGCCTAACTAGCGGGAAGCCAAAATCCTACGAGCAGTACTTC.

This clone showed up just once. This chain joins TRBV7-9 and TRBJ1-4, with no clear D. The CDR3 extends over 14 amino acids. V shed 5 bases and J shed 5 bases, with 12 bases lying between them. Germline V gene sequence: CDR1 SEHNR, CDR2 FQNEAQ (reference sequence). CDR3 amino acids: CASSRGSQNEKLFF. CDR3 coding DNA: TGTGCCAGCAGCCGAGGTTCCCAAAATGAAAAACTGTTTTTT.

This sequence joins TRBV7-9 and TRBJ2-7, with 10 bases aligning to TRBD2. Germline CDR1 is SEHNR and CDR2 is FQNEAQ (reference sequence). With 3 bases clipped from V and 4 bases from J, the junction kept 6 bases outside the gene matches. The CDR3 consists of 15 residues. The CDR3 DNA follows: TGTGCCAGCAGCTTCATCAGCGGGAGGGCGTACGAGCAGTACTTC. This translates into CASSFISGRAYEQYF.